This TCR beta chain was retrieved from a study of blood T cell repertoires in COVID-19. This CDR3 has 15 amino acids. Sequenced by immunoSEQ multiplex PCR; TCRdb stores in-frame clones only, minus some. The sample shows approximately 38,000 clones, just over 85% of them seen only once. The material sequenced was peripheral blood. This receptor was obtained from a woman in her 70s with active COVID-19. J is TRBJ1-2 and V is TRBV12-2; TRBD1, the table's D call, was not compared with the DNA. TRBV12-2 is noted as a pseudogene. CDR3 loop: CASRLPWDTRNGYTF. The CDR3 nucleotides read TGTGCAAGTCGCCTCCCCTGGGACACACGAAATGGCTACACCTTC.